The present TCR beta chain was sequenced within a study of T cells after yellow fever vaccination (dated by TCRdb to 2018 to 2020). The study in broad terms: Libraries from fractions with low cell numbers were prepared with the SMART-Seq v4 Ultra Low Input RNA kit. To follow T-cell clones before and after primary and booster YFV17D yellow fever vaccination, bulk TCR alpha and beta repertoires were sequenced over time. Two healthy male donors made up the cohort, one aged 18 to 30 years and the other aged 30 to 40 years. Blood was drawn at multiple timepoints before and after primary and secondary immunization, with bulk PBMC replicates and cell subsets isolated. Study-level results and caveats: After the booster, most clones that had expanded after primary vaccination were detected again (nearly 98% of CD4 and around nine tenths of CD8), suggesting broad maintenance of memory. The secondary T-cell response was weaker than the primary response but faster, peaking on day 5 instead of day 15. Computational filtering was needed because FACS-sorted repertoires could contain abundant contaminating clonotypes from the bulk population. A small share of clonotypes was detected in both CD4 and CD8 compartments, with the overlap likely arising from convergent recombination. The study included only two donors, which limits how far the findings can be generalized.

The CDR3 spans 14 residues, from the cysteine through the phenylalanine. Only the CDR3 portion is preserved as DNA: 42 bases, with reading frame beginning at the first base. The germline V gene specifies MNHNS as CDR1 and SASEGT as CDR2. Trimming removed 7 bases from V and 1 base from J, leaving 10 bases between the germline ends. TCR cDNA was made using 5'RACE template switching, a step that added a universal primer site and unique molecular identifiers. cDNA synthesis was primed from both the TCR alpha and TCR beta constant segments. Library amplification involved two PCR steps, and the second step added sample barcodes and sequencing adapters. Libraries were sequenced on Illumina HiSeq 2500 (2x100 bp) or NovaSeq (2x150 bp). Turning to the authors' computational methods: MIGEC handled demultiplexing of reads and collapsing into UMI consensus sequences, while MiXCR performed V(D)J alignment. Using edgeR on replicate PBMC samples, clonotypes were called vaccine-responding if FDR was below 0.01 and the log2 fold change was above 5 up to day 15. CD4 or CD8 identity was assigned to each bulk clonotype according to whether the clonotype was present at higher abundance in the sequenced CD4 repertoire or the sequenced CD8 repertoire. The public sequencing data were trimmed at Q25 with fastp and processed into clonotypes with MiXCR by TCRdb, which kept only in-frame beta chains. Here each entry gathers all rows of one CDR3 protein and keeps the most common genes and DNA. The V and J calls, along with clone size, are taken from TCRdb and not from the paper's own processing. The sample table lists tens of thousands of distinct CDR3 sequences, 7.4% of them with a count of one. Around 28% of the sample rests with the top ten.

The intended sense of this specimen's treatment or condition label: live attenuated yellow fever vaccine strain. PBMCs were isolated from peripheral blood using a standard Ficoll-Paque protocol. Dynabeads CD4 and CD8 positive selection kits were used to isolate CD4 and CD8 T-cell fractions. TriZol was used to extract RNA from bulk PBMCs, CD4 and CD8 fractions, and dextramer-positive and dextramer-negative fractions. A few counts support this clonotype. Its antigen is currently not known. Base quality data are lacking; no much larger clone is found one base away. The receptor chain draws on TRBV6-1 and TRBJ2-2, with a tentative D gene TRBD2 over 5 matching bases. The TCR was taken from a man between 18 and 29 years old who received the YFV17D yellow fever vaccine. The source material was CD8+ T cells sorted from PBMCs, sampled more than 13 days after the first yellow fever vaccination. The bases read TGTGCCAGCACGGGGTGGAGGAACACCGGGGAGCTGTTTTTT. This yields the protein CASTGWRNTGELFF.